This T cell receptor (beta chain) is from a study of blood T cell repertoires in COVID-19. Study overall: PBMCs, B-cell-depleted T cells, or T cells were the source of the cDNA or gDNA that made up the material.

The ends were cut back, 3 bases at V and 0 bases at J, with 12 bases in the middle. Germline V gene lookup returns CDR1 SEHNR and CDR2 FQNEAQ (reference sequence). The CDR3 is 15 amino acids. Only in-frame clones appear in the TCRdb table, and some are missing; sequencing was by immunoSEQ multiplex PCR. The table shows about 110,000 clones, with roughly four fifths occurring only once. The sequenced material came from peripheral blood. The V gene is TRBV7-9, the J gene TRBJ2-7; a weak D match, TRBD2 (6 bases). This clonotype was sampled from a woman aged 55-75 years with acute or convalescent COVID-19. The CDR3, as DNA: TGTGCCAGCAGCTTGCTAGCGTCGGGCTCCTACGAGCAGTACTTC. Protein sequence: CASSLLASGSYEQYF.